The present T cell receptor (beta chain) was sequenced within a study of T cell repertoires in cytomegalovirus infection. Background on the study: A matching HLA type, together with CMV infection, was signaled by public TCR beta signatures.

This clonotype was recorded at least ten times. As yet, its antigen is unknown. TCRdb re-derived calls from the reads in MiXCR, one entry per CDR3 protein. There are 65,000 to 90,000 distinct CDR3 sequences in the sample; over 3.5% occur only once, and under 25% lies in the top ten. CDR1 is LNHDA and CDR2 is SQIVND in the germline V gene (reference sequence). The CDR3 runs to 13 residues. With 2 bases removed from V and 8 bases from J, the gap between germline ends came to 12 bases. Study-wide findings and caveats: Summed frequency of shared TCR beta families picked out CMV carriers who also had the relevant HLA.

This receptor was identified in a human donor in good health (CMV status not recorded). Some clones in this sample may be carry-over from other donors' samples. The gene calls are TRBV19 and TRBJ1-1; D may be TRBD1 (5 bases). Material for sequencing was PBMCs. CDR3 bases: TGTGCCAGTAGTATAATGGGACTGACCGAAGCTTTCTTT. Its translation is CASSIMGLTEAFF.